What follows describes a single T cell receptor (beta chain). Original analysis: Estimation of nucleated cell counts relied on the amplification of reference gene primers. TCRdb's table, derived via immunoSEQ multiplex PCR, lists solely in-frame clones and lacks some. V, J and clone size were drawn from that table, and D and trimming were deduced from the DNA. The sample comprises 150,000 to 250,000 clones, 82% of which are singletons, and approximately 7.2% rests with the top ten. The sample originates from a study of blood T cell repertoires in COVID-19. Overall study context: Acute and convalescent COVID-19 specimens originated in the United States, Italy and Spain. T cells, B-cell-depleted T cells, or PBMCs supplied cDNA or gDNA.

V was trimmed by 2 bases and J by 0 bases, leaving 11 bases between them. Germline V lookup: CDR1 LGHNA, CDR2 YNFKEQ. The CDR3 covers 17 residues. V and J are TRBV4-2 and TRBJ2-6; maybe TRBD2 (5 bases). This clonotype originated in a human donor with acute or convalescent COVID-19. The donor label of this sample is uncertain. Sequencing input: peripheral blood. The CDR3 loop is CASSQSWGDSGANVLTF. CDR3 sequence (DNA): TGTGCCAGCAGCCAAAGCTGGGGAGACTCTGGGGCCAACGTCCTGACTTTC.